This T cell receptor (beta chain) was documented in a study of blood T cell repertoires in COVID-19. Turning to the study itself: Acute and convalescent COVID-19 samples came from the United States, Italy and Spain. PBMCs, B-cell-depleted T cells, or T cells were the source of the cDNA or gDNA that made up the material.

Trimming at V came to 5 bases and at J to 1 base, leaving 2 bases not matched to a gene. This CDR3 is built from 14 residues. Per germline, CDR1 SGHNT and CDR2 YENEEA. How the authors handled the data: Amplified reference gene primers provided the basis for estimating nucleated cell counts. This table comes from immunoSEQ multiplex PCR, and its TCRdb copy is limited to in-frame clones, with some not included. V and J calls and clone size are as listed in that table; D and trimming were resolved from the DNA. This sample has about 130,000 clones, with roughly four fifths found just once. This clone came up a few times.

The specimen sequenced was peripheral blood. The receptor's source is a man in his fifties or sixties with acute or convalescent COVID-19. The V and J genes are TRBV11-3 and TRBJ2-5; 9 nucleotides line up with TRBD2. CDR3 in amino acids: CASSRLAAQETQYF. CDR3 nucleotides: TGTGCCAGCAGCCGACTAGCGGCCCAAGAGACCCAGTACTTC.